This T cell receptor (beta chain) was observed in a study of Ad26.COV2.S vaccination and SARS-CoV-2 variants. Study conclusions and caveats: Participants given vaccine showed non-spike TCR breadth similar to that of placebo recipients.

Sample treatment: 15 to 20 received Ad26.COV2.S at low or high dose, single or two shots; 5 received placebo; per-sample allocation not given. The samples date from day 63 after the first vaccine or placebo injection. Turning to this clone: The antigen remains unidentified.

Produced via immunoSEQ multiplex PCR; TCRdb's table is partial and in-frame only. The sample gives 440,000 or so clones, about 90% of which show up once; over 1.5% is in the top ten. Trimming took 6 bases from V and 2 from J, leaving 11 bases between them. The CDR3 is 14 residues long. CDR1 is MNHEY, CDR2 SMNVEV, per germline (reference sequence). The J gene is TRBJ1-5, the V gene TRBV27; no firm D call. The sequence derives from a person aged 18-60 years who received the Ad26.COV2.S COVID-19 vaccine or a placebo. Sequences were derived from peripheral blood, sampled in a trial of Ad26.COV2.S vaccine versus placebo. The CDR3 reads CASRYRVGNQPQHF. The DNA for the CDR3 is TGTGCCAGCAGGTATCGAGTCGGCAATCAGCCCCAGCATTTT.